This TCR beta chain derives from a study of human CD8 memory T cell subsets (dated by TCRdb to 2020 to 2021). The study in broad terms: TCRbeta repertoires of stem-like (TSTEM), progenitor exhausted-like (TPEX) and effector memory CD8+ T cell subsets were compared to assess their clonal relationships. Six donors each provided TSTEM, TPEX and effector memory subsets, and TCRbeta repertoires were obtained from all six.

This clonotype is large (0.1 to 1%) as judged by frequency; no count is noted. The clone's antigen remains unknown. Density gradient separation was used to isolate peripheral blood mononuclear cells from buffy coats of healthy donors. In the study, negative magnetic separation with EasySep or MojoSort CD8+ T cell isolation kits was used to enrich total CD8+ T cells. An RNeasy Mini Kit was used to extract total RNA from duplicate vials of around 140,000 sorted CD8+ T cells per subset. PBMCs were used either fresh or after being cryopreserved in fetal bovine serum containing approximately 9.8% DMSO. CD8+ T cell subsets were sorted to purity by fluorescence-activated cell sorting on a FACSAria III. A Human TCR Profiling Kit was used to prepare UMI-labeled 5' RACE TCRbeta libraries. The same number of PCR cycles was used to prepare all TCRbeta libraries in parallel. In the paper's pipeline: Each TCRbeta library contained between roughly 3,000 and 18,000 functional CDR3beta clonotypes. MIGEC 1.2.9 handled UMI extraction and consensus assembly, with a minimum of three reads required per UMI. MiXCR 3.0.3 was used to extract in-frame CDR3beta repertoires. After each sample was downsampled to 42,000 randomly selected UMIs, diversity metrics were computed in VDJtools 1.2.1. For each sample pair, the repertoire overlap metrics D, R and F2 were calculated in VDJtools using the top 3,000 clones. Each entry corresponds to one CDR3 protein sequence from reads that TCRdb reprocessed, and DNA is not given. These V and J calls originate from TCRdb's pipeline instead of the authors' own analysis. The sample's table lists a count of about 3,200 distinct CDR3 sequences. Of the sample, around 31% is held by the ten largest clones.

Points the paper makes about the study in general: Only TCRbeta chains were sequenced, and repertoire comparisons rested on over 5 donors tested with paired t-tests and Bonferroni correction. Chao1 estimates suggested greater repertoire diversity in TSTEM than in TPEX subsets, potentially reflecting a broader range of specificities. The stem-like TSTEM and TPEX subsets each shared clonotypes with effector memory cells, but the TSTEM and TPEX repertoires had minimal overlap with each other, suggesting distinct antigen spectra. TSTEM and TPEX subsets showed similarly high normalized Shannon-Wiener diversity, whereas effector memory subsets were comparatively less diverse.

The CDR3 holds 16 amino acids from the cysteine to the phenylalanine. No DNA accompanies this entry. The chain couples TRBV12-3 or TRBV12-4 to TRBJ2-3. The sequence derives from a human donor in good health. Sample: CD8+ T cells from PBMCs. CDR3 protein: CASSLPPSRGTDTQYF.